This is a list of T cell receptor beta chains from one sample in a study of blood T cells in healthy people across ages. TCRdb called the 5' RACE reads again in MiXCR, with one record for every CDR3 protein. Altogether 1.5 million to 2 million distinct CDR3 sequences are present, 28% being singletons, with the ten largest covering about 7.7%. Material: blood. These receptors were collected from a woman under 40 in good health. Each CDR3 is given with its conserved first and last residue. A D gene is named only where the DNA matches it firmly. For some rows the clone size is stated as once, few or many, or as a class when expanded; others skip it.

d_gene,v_gene,abundance,j_gene,CDR3aa,CDR3nt
NA,TRBV3-1,many,TRBJ2-1,CASSQVGSGNEQFF,TGTGCCAGCAGCCAAGTTGGATCCGGGAATGAGCAGTTCTTC
TRBD1,TRBV28,many,TRBJ1-5,CASSAGGGGNQPQHF,TGTGCCAGCAGCGCAGGGGGGGGTGGGAATCAGCCCCAGCATTTT
NA,TRBV28,NA,TRBJ2-3,CASSAPGSRDTQYF,TGTGCCAGCAGCGCCCCAGGTAGCAGGGATACGCAGTATTTT
NA,TRBV28,few,TRBJ2-3,CASSLDTLGDTQYF,TGTGCCAGCAGTTTAGATACGTTGGGAGATACGCAGTATTTT
TRBD2,TRBV24-1,few,TRBJ2-1,CATSDPAGGYNEQFF,TGTGCCACCAGTGACCCAGCGGGGGGGTACAATGAGCAGTTCTTC
NA,TRBV20-1,NA,TRBJ1-5,CSASEHWGNQPQHF,TGCAGTGCTAGTGAACACTGGGGCAATCAGCCCCAGCATTTT
TRBD2,TRBV3-1,many,TRBJ2-1,CASSQEASGGIYNEQFF,TGTGCCAGCAGCCAAGAAGCTAGCGGGGGGATTTACAATGAGCAGTTCTTC
NA,TRBV4-1,many,TRBJ1-2,CASSRQGEGLTLGGYTF,TGCGCCAGCAGCCGCCAAGGCGAGGGACTGACGCTCGGTGGCTACACCTTC
TRBD2,TRBV7-9,many,TRBJ2-1,CASGLGTTYNEQFF,TGTGCCAGCGGTTTAGGGACTACCTACAATGAGCAGTTCTTC
TRBD2,TRBV12-3/TRBV12-4,few,TRBJ2-7,CASSFRVAGYEQYF,TGTGCCAGCAGTTTCAGGGTAGCGGGCTACGAGCAGTACTTC
NA,TRBV5-1,NA,TRBJ2-1,CTSSSGPGNEQFF,TGCACCAGCAGCTCGGGACCGGGCAATGAGCAGTTCTTC
NA,TRBV29-1,NA,TRBJ2-7,CSVGGPATEYF,TGCAGCGTTGGAGGGCCGGCCACGGAGTACTTC
TRBD2,TRBV6-5,many,TRBJ2-7,CASSYSGVMEQYF,TGTGCCAGCAGTTACAGCGGGGTTATGGAGCAGTACTTC
TRBD2,TRBV6-1,NA,TRBJ2-4,CASTLSGPGTSGGEGNIQYF,TGTGCCAGCACCCTCTCCGGTCCGGGGACTAGTGGTGGGGAAGGAAACATTCAGTACTTC
NA,TRBV9,NA,TRBJ1-6,CASSERDTGLPHF,TGTGCCAGCAGCGAGAGGGATACAGGGCTCCCACACTTT
TRBD1,TRBV7-9,few,TRBJ1-1,CASSSLWDRDGTEAFF,TGTGCCAGCAGCTCACTGTGGGACAGGGATGGCACTGAAGCTTTCTTT
NA,TRBV29-1,many,TRBJ2-5,CSVSRMGREETQYF,TGCAGCGTCTCTCGGATGGGCAGGGAGGAGACCCAGTACTTC
NA,TRBV14,few,TRBJ2-2,CASSSRVTGELFF,TGTGCCAGCAGCTCACGAGTCACCGGGGAGCTGTTTTTT
TRBD2,TRBV29-1,NA,TRBJ2-7,CSVTGTSYDYEQYF,TGCAGCGTTACCGGGACTAGCTACGACTACGAGCAGTACTTC
TRBD1,TRBV6-5,NA,TRBJ2-1,CASQDRGGHNEQFF,TGTGCCAGCCAGGACAGGGGGGGACACAATGAGCAGTTCTTC
TRBD1,TRBV5-1,many,TRBJ2-1,CASSDRDRGINEQFF,TGCGCCAGCAGCGACCGGGACAGGGGAATCAATGAGCAGTTCTTC
TRBD1,TRBV11-3,NA,TRBJ2-1,CASSTGQGHGEQFF,TGTGCCAGCAGCACGGGACAGGGCCACGGTGAGCAGTTCTTC
NA,TRBV7-9,NA,TRBJ2-5,CASSSWPSDETQYF,TGTGCCAGCAGCTCATGGCCTAGCGACGAGACCCAGTACTTC
NA,TRBV6-6,NA,TRBJ2-7,CASKTGDSYEQYF,TGTGCCAGCAAAACAGGCGATTCCTACGAGCAGTACTTC
NA,TRBV5-1,many,TRBJ1-2,CASSLESGAYGYTF,TGCGCCAGCAGCTTGGAGTCGGGGGCCTATGGCTACACCTTC
NA,TRBV7-6,NA,TRBJ1-1,CASSPRLRMGRRGNTEAFF,TGTGCCAGCAGCCCCCGGCTCCGAATGGGGAGACGAGGGAACACTGAAGCTTTCTTT
TRBD1,TRBV28,NA,TRBJ1-6,CASSRYAGGANSPLHF,TGTGCCAGCAGTCGCTATGCAGGGGGCGCGAATTCACCCCTCCACTTT
TRBD2,TRBV12-3/TRBV12-4,NA,TRBJ2-1,CASRLTGRTSRSSYNEQFF,TGTGCCAGCAGGTTAACCGGCAGGACTAGCAGGAGCTCCTACAATGAGCAGTTCTTC
NA,TRBV20-1,NA,TRBJ1-1,CSARKTGREAFF,TGCAGTGCTAGAAAAACAGGGCGTGAAGCTTTCTTT
NA,TRBV7-2,NA,TRBJ2-1,CASSLAGLQETQFF,TGTGCCAGCAGCTTAGCAGGGCTCCAAGAGACCCAGTTCTTC
NA,TRBV5-6,few,TRBJ2-5,CASSNGQGRFQETQYF,TGTGCCAGCAGCAACGGCCAGGGCAGGTTCCAAGAGACCCAGTACTTC
NA,TRBV7-2,NA,TRBJ2-1,CASSDGSGSREQFF,TGTGCCAGCAGCGACGGGAGTGGGAGTCGGGAGCAGTTCTTC
TRBD1,TRBV20-1,few,TRBJ2-7,CSAKGQIDSYEQYF,TGCAGTGCTAAGGGACAGATTGACTCCTACGAGCAGTACTTC
NA,TRBV20-1,NA,TRBJ2-7,CSARVRDEGEQYF,TGCAGTGCTAGAGTGAGGGACGAGGGCGAGCAGTACTTC
NA,TRBV15,NA,TRBJ1-2,CATSREQNYGYTF,TGTGCCACCAGCAGAGAACAGAACTATGGCTACACCTTC
TRBD1,TRBV7-9,NA,TRBJ1-1,CASSPRGQGGNTEAFF,TGTGCCAGCAGCCCCCGCGGACAGGGCGGGAACACTGAAGCTTTCTTT
NA,TRBV6-5,NA,TRBJ2-1,CASSYSDSYYNEQFF,TGTGCCAGCAGTTACTCCGACTCATACTACAATGAGCAGTTCTTC
TRBD2,TRBV6-2/TRBV6-3,few,TRBJ2-3,CASSQGLAESTDTQYF,TGTGCCAGCAGCCAGGGACTAGCGGAGAGCACAGATACGCAGTATTTT
TRBD1,TRBV7-3,NA,TRBJ2-1,CASSKDRGGSEQFF,TGTGCCAGCAGCAAAGACAGGGGGGGTAGTGAGCAGTTCTTC
NA,TRBV12-3/TRBV12-4,many,TRBJ2-5,CASSLRGETQYF,TGTGCCAGCAGTTTAAGGGGGGAGACCCAGTACTTC
NA,TRBV27,NA,TRBJ2-1,CASSSRELTYNEQFF,TGTGCCAGCAGTTCCCGGGAGCTCACCTACAATGAGCAGTTCTTC
NA,TRBV29-1,NA,TRBJ1-2,CSVARTDLTQGYTF,TGCAGCGTTGCCCGGACGGACCTTACTCAGGGCTACACCTTC
TRBD2,TRBV7-9,many,TRBJ2-7,CASSRRSNGRTSWEQYF,TGTGCCAGCAGCCGCAGGAGCAACGGGAGGACTTCGTGGGAGCAGTACTTC
TRBD2,TRBV20-1,NA,TRBJ2-2,CSARVSGTRGNTGELFF,TGCAGTGCTAGAGTTTCCGGGACTAGGGGGAACACCGGGGAGCTGTTTTTT
NA,TRBV18,few,TRBJ1-2,CASSPGHTLVDGYTF,TGTGCCAGCTCACCGGGCCATACGCTCGTGGATGGCTACACCTTC
NA,TRBV20-1,NA,TRBJ2-1,CSARDLCGRGDNEQFF,TGCAGTGCTAGAGATCTCTGCGGGCGGGGTGACAATGAGCAGTTCTTC
NA,TRBV12-3/TRBV12-4,NA,TRBJ1-6,CASSLGTGSSPLHF,TGTGCCAGCAGTTTAGGGACCGGGAGCTCACCCCTCCACTTT
TRBD1,TRBV10-1,many,TRBJ2-4,CASSGGTGNIQYF,TGCGCCAGCAGCGGGGGGACAGGGAACATTCAGTACTTC
TRBD1,TRBV7-9,NA,TRBJ2-3,CASRPPPGQGDADTQYF,TGTGCCAGCAGGCCCCCCCCCGGACAGGGGGACGCAGATACGCAGTATTTT
NA,TRBV28,few,TRBJ2-1,CASSFSGQFYNEQFF,TGTGCCAGCAGTTTTTCGGGTCAGTTCTACAATGAGCAGTTCTTC
NA,TRBV20-1,many,TRBJ2-7,CSAGRDHEQYF,TGCAGTGCTGGCCGGGACCACGAGCAGTACTTC
TRBD1,TRBV29-1,NA,TRBJ2-2,CSAPLGGDGGELFF,TGCAGCGCCCCACTAGGGGGCGACGGCGGGGAGCTGTTTTTT
NA,TRBV29-1,NA,TRBJ2-7,CSVEDQDRERNEQYF,TGCAGCGTTGAAGATCAGGACCGAGAAAGGAACGAGCAGTACTTC
NA,TRBV11-2,few,TRBJ2-1,CASNEGPKQFF,TGTGCCAGCAACGAGGGACCTAAGCAGTTCTTC
NA,TRBV6-2/TRBV6-3,NA,TRBJ2-7,CAGGEIYEQYF,TGTGCCGGCGGAGAAATCTACGAGCAGTACTTC